A single T cell receptor (beta chain) is shown here with its context. Through negative isolation, CD4+ and CD8+ T cells were obtained, while TEMRA cells were enriched using FACS. This sample was included in a study of CD8 T cells in Susac syndrome. Reverse transcription used 0.5 to 1 ug RNA and random hexamers. In TCRdb, the immunoSEQ multiplex PCR reads were re-called with MiXCR into one record per CDR3 protein. The table lists fewer than 250,000 distinct CDR3 sequences, 92% of them singletons, with around 0.13% in the top ten. This CDR3 region has 18 residues. V shed 2 bases and J shed 0 bases, with 20 bases lying between them. Germline CDR1 SGHDT, CDR2 YYEEEE.

The chain is built from TRBV5-6 and TRBJ1-1; D not certain. This TCR came from a human donor with multiple sclerosis. Sequenced input: CD8+ T cells from PBMCs. The CDR3 here is CASSLSLFQLGMNTEAFF. CDR3 sequence (DNA): TGTGCCAGCAGCTTATCCCTTTTCCAGCTCGGCATGAACACTGAAGCTTTCTTT.